This TCR beta chain derives from a study of blood T cell repertoires in COVID-19 (TCRdb year 2020). About the full investigation: Collaborator samples came from the United States, Italy and Spain and covered acute and convalescent phases of COVID-19. The prospective study material was composed of cDNA or gDNA derived from T cells, B-cell-depleted T cells, or PBMCs. The dataset comprised deeply sampled blood TCRbeta repertoires from subjects exposed to, actively infected with, or recovered from COVID-19. The repertoires were made available in a free public database intended to serve as a resource for research on the immune response to SARS-CoV-2. The samples were drawn from the first 160 participants of the ongoing ImmuneRACE study and from 1,254 subjects provided by 6 global collaborators. A de-identified subject ID, COVID-19 status, age in years and sex were almost always included in the sample metadata. HLA class I and class II types, where available, came from metadata supplied by the sample provider rather than from assay-based typing.

The immunoSEQ Assay, a bias-controlled multiplex PCR, was used to amplify TCRbeta CDR3 regions from genomic DNA. The paper's processing steps were these. The number of nucleated cells in each sample was estimated from the amplification of reference gene primers within the assay. To quantify the absolute abundance of each unique TCRbeta CDR3 rearrangement, sequence reads were collapsed and filtered. Productive Simpson clonality was computed per sample as the square root of Simpson's diversity index over productive rearrangements. TCRdb obtained this table from immuneACCESS and retained in-frame rearrangements with V and J assigned. These tables miss some clones; where compared with another copy, unresolved V genes account for less than half of the shortfall, and the remainder is unexplained. V, J and clone size were drawn from that table, and D and trimming were deduced from the DNA. The sample has 200,000 to 300,000 clones on record, less than 90% of them singletons. The ten most abundant clones make up roughly 1.9% of the sample.

V lost 4 bases and J lost 0 bases, and the count of bases not matched to a germline gene is 5. The germline V gene (reference sequence) supplies CDR1 SGHKS and CDR2 YYEKEE. The CDR3 goes from the cysteine to the phenylalanine over 15 residues. Just the 45-base CDR3 DNA is kept, in frame starting at base 1. Here is what the overall study found, with its caveats: Clinical and demographic metadata were provided uncurated, with the amount varying by source and participant.

Collaborating institutions collected whole blood in K2EDTA tubes following their own protocols. For TCRbeta analysis, collaborators shipped samples in one of three forms: frozen whole blood, isolated PBMCs, or DNA extracted from either of those sample types. A remark on this clone: Its antigen is unknown. No qualities accompany the bases; no much larger clone lies one base away.

The sequence joins TRBV5-5 to TRBJ2-3; TRBD2 fits 7 bases in the junction. This TCR came from a man younger than 40 with active or convalescent COVID-19. The source material was peripheral blood. Here the CDR3 is given as CASSQGDYSTDTQYF. The DNA sequence reads TGTGCCAGCAGCCAAGGGGACTACAGCACAGATACGCAGTATTTT.